One sample yielded the 25 T cell receptor beta chains listed below, sequenced in a study of neurological immune-mediated disorders. Each CDR3 protein gets one entry after TCRdb re-called the 5' RACE reads with MiXCR. This sample has around 29,000 distinct CDR3 sequences, with about 12% found just once. The sample consisted of PBMCs. These receptors came from a woman aged 55-70 years in good health.

This clonotype was detected many times. The V gene is TRBV20-1, the J gene TRBJ2-7; weak D call: TRBD1 (5 bases). Trimming cost V 3 bases and J 6 bases, with 12 bases left between them. Germline CDR1 is DFQATT and CDR2 is SNEGSKA (reference sequence). This CDR3 comprises 12 residues. CDR3 sequence reads: CSARQQGPEQYF. CDR3 DNA: TGCAGTGCTAGGCAGCAGGGCCCCGAGCAGTACTTC.

In its sample, this clonotype was seen many times. The chain combines TRBV5-6 with TRBJ2-3; D is unresolved. In germline, CDR1 is SGHDT, CDR2 YYEEEE. V was shortened by 3 bases and J by 0 bases, with 14 bases between the two germline ends. There are 16 residues in the CDR3. Written as DNA, the CDR3 is TGTGCCAGCAGCTCCACTACAGAGTGGAGCACAGATACGCAGTATTTT. Translating gives CASSSTTEWSTDTQYF.

This clonotype was counted many times. The chain carries TRBV5-5 and TRBJ2-7, with a tentative D call TRBD1 (6 bases). CDR1 and CDR2 (germline): SGHKS, YYEKEE (reference sequence). The CDR3 runs to 15 residues. Trimming removed 4 bases at V and 4 bases at J, with 18 bases between. CDR3 sequence (DNA): TGTGCCAGCAGCCTCCGTGGGGGCGGAATTTACGAGCAGTACTTC. Its protein is CASSLRGGGIYEQYF.

This clonotype occurred a few times. The chain uses TRBV6-6 and TRBJ1-1, with no clear D. V lost 10 bases and J 4 bases, leaving 25 bases between the germline ends. The V gene's germline CDR1 is MNHNY and CDR2 SVGAGI (reference sequence). CDR3 length: 16 amino acids. CDR3 DNA: TGTGCCACCTGCCCCCCCGGGCGAGGCGTTTTCACTGAAGCTTTCTTT. It is translated as CATCPPGRGVFTEAFF.

This clonotype was seen ten or more times. DNA of the CDR3: TGCGCCAGCAGCCAAACGGACAGTATTGATTCACCCCTCCACTTT. Amino acids: CASSQTDSIDSPLHF. The chain couples TRBV4-1 to TRBJ1-6, with a weak D call TRBD1 (6 bases). CDR1 MGHRA and CDR2 YSYEKL come from the germline V gene. The CDR3 is 15 amino acids. Trimming removed 2 bases at V and 8 bases at J, with 13 bases between.

In its sample, this clonotype was seen many times. V and J are TRBV5-1 and TRBJ1-5; 10 bases line up with TRBD1. The ends lost 1 base at V and 4 bases at J; junction bases unmatched: 8. Germline loops: CDR1 SGHRS, CDR2 YFSETQ. This CDR3 comprises 17 residues. The CDR3 is CASSLSPSGQGNQPQHF. The CDR3 DNA sequence: TGCGCCAGCAGCTTGAGCCCTTCGGGACAGGGGAATCAGCCCCAGCATTTT.

This clonotype was recorded many times. The CDR3 protein is CASSLGLAGGYEQYF. DNA for the CDR3: TGCGCCAGCAGCTTGGGACTAGCGGGGGGCTACGAGCAGTACTTC. The chain carries TRBV5-1 and TRBJ2-7, with 13 positions matching TRBD2. V shed 0 bases, J shed 3 bases, and the junction held 0 bases outside the gene matches. The CDR3 spans 15 residues. CDR1 and CDR2 (germline): SGHRS, YFSETQ.

This clonotype was detected many times. V and J are TRBV7-2 and TRBJ2-3; 8 bases fit TRBD2. Germline V gene sequence: CDR1 SGHTA, CDR2 FQGNSA. This CDR3 region has 15 residues. V lost 5 bases and J lost 5; bases outside the gene matches: 9. This CDR3 reads CASSRSSGAGDTQYF. CDR3 coding DNA: TGTGCCAGCAGCCGTAGTAGCGGGGCGGGAGATACGCAGTATTTT.

The table lists this clonotype with many counts. The V gene is TRBV5-1, the J gene TRBJ2-3, with 10 nucleotides matching TRBD2. Losses at the gene ends were 0 bases for V and 2 bases for J; bases not matched to a gene: 3. This CDR3 is 16 amino acids long. CDR1 is SGHRS, CDR2 YFSETQ, per germline. The CDR3 is CASSLGTSGLTDTQYF. CDR3 sequence (DNA): TGCGCCAGCAGCTTGGGGACTAGCGGCCTCACAGATACGCAGTATTTT.

This clonotype was found many times. J is TRBJ1-2 and V is TRBV20-1; D unclear. Per germline, CDR1 DFQATT and CDR2 SNEGSKA (reference sequence). Trimming stripped 3 bases from V and 8 bases from J, with 13 bases between. This CDR3 contains 12 residues. The CDR3, as DNA: TGCAGTGCTAGGTCGGGTTTCGGAGGCTACACCTTC. It is translated as CSARSGFGGYTF.

The V gene is TRBV7-6, the J gene TRBJ2-5; possible D gene TRBD2, 6 bases. The CDR3 length is 16 residues. Germline V lookup: CDR1 SGHVS, CDR2 FNYEAQ. V was pared by 4 bases and J by 4 bases, with 19 bases between. The CDR3 reads CASSSSAGPWTETQYF. CDR3 sequence (DNA): TGTGCCAGCAGCTCTTCCGCGGGGCCTTGGACAGAGACCCAGTACTTC.

This clonotype was observed many times. The chain recombines TRBV4-1 with TRBJ1-6; D remains ambiguous. With 1 base removed from V and 0 bases from J, the gap between germline ends came to 4 bases. This CDR3 spans 15 amino acids. Per the germline V gene, CDR1 is MGHRA and CDR2 is YSYEKL. CDR3 coding DNA: TGCGCCAGCAGCCAAGCGAACTCCTATAATTCACCCCTCCACTTT. Translated: CASSQANSYNSPLHF.

This clonotype has at least ten counts. The V and J genes are TRBV28 and TRBJ2-1; D remains ambiguous. V was trimmed by 3 bases and J by 2 bases, leaving 14 bases between them. This CDR3 has 16 amino acids. Germline V lookup: CDR1 MDHEN, CDR2 SYDVKM. The CDR3 sequence is CASSFKGWVPYNEQFF. CDR3 sequence (DNA): TGTGCCAGCAGTTTTAAGGGATGGGTACCCTACAATGAGCAGTTCTTC.

This chain joins TRBV4-3 and TRBJ1-1; maybe TRBD1 (6 bases). V was clipped by 1 base and J by 0 bases, with 9 bases between them. The germline CDR1 and CDR2 sequences are LGHNA and YSLEER. The CDR3 loop spans 15 amino acids. CDR3 amino acids: CASSQAGHVNTEAFF. CDR3 DNA: TGCGCCAGCAGCCAAGCGGGACACGTGAACACTGAAGCTTTCTTT.

This clonotype was seen at least ten times. This sequence joins TRBV6-6 and TRBJ1-3; 8 bases fit TRBD1. V was pared by 10 bases and J by 4 bases, with 6 bases of the junction left unmatched. The CDR3 covers 13 residues. The germline CDR1 and CDR2 sequences are MNHNY and SVGAGI (reference sequence). CDR3 sequence: CAIKTGAGNTIYF. DNA for the CDR3: TGTGCCATCAAGACAGGGGCCGGAAACACCATATATTTT.

Many counts were recorded for this clonotype. The chain is built from TRBV10-3 and TRBJ2-2; D ambiguous. The CDR3 extends over 14 amino acids. Trimming shortened V by 3 bases and J by 2 bases, and 7 bases separated the two germline ends. CDR1 ENHRY and CDR2 SYGVKD come from the germline V gene. As DNA, the CDR3 is TGTGCCATCAGTGATCAACGCAACACCGGGGAGCTGTTTTTT. Protein product: CAISDQRNTGELFF.

This clonotype was counted many times. V gene TRBV20-1 combines with J gene TRBJ2-5, with 10 nucleotides matching TRBD2. V lost 5 bases to trimming and J lost 5 bases; unmatched junction nucleotides: 8. This CDR3 has 14 residues. CDR1 is DFQATT and CDR2 is SNEGSKA in the germline V gene (reference sequence). This chain's CDR3 is CSAPIAGGGETQYF. CDR3 sequence (DNA): TGCAGTGCTCCGATAGCGGGAGGTGGGGAGACCCAGTACTTC.

To note about this clonotype: Germline is not matched at one junction end, which may reflect a read error. This rearrangement joins TRBV9 to TRBJ1-4, with unresolved D. The CDR3 totals 14 residues. Germline values: CDR1 SGDLS, CDR2 YYNGEE. CDR3 sequence: CASSVQGIVEKQFF. CDR3 DNA: TGTGCCAGCAGCGTACAAGGGATTGTGGAAAAACAGTTTTTT.

This clonotype was seen at least ten times. The J gene is TRBJ1-5, the V gene TRBV5-1; a possible D gene is TRBD1 (5 bases). Germline CDR1 is SGHRS and CDR2 is YFSETQ. The CDR3 has 16 amino acids. V was clipped by 4 bases and J by 0 bases, with 14 bases between them. CDR3 residues: CASSRGDGYSNQPQHF. DNA of the CDR3: TGCGCCAGCAGCCGGGGGGACGGATATAGCAATCAGCCCCAGCATTTT.

This clonotype was counted at least ten times. The rearrangement uses TRBV6-5 and TRBJ1-1; D is perhaps TRBD1 (6 bases). The length of the CDR3 is 15 residues. V lost 6 bases, J lost 1 base, and 15 bases lay in between. In germline, CDR1 is MNHEY, CDR2 SVGAGI. For the CDR3, the DNA is TGTGCCAGCAGCGGATGGACAGAAGAGAACACTGAAGCTTTCTTT. This encodes CASSGWTEENTEAFF.

In its sample, this clonotype was seen many times. The chain recombines TRBV7-9 with TRBJ1-5; 10 bases are shared with TRBD1. CDR3 length: 15 residues. The V gene's germline CDR1 is SEHNR and CDR2 FQNEAQ (reference sequence). Trimming at V came to 1 base and at J to 7 bases, leaving 4 bases not matched to a gene. The CDR3 DNA sequence: TGTGCCAGCAGCTTAGGACAGGGGGCTTTACAGCCCCAGCATTTT. Amino acids: CASSLGQGALQPQHF.

This clonotype was picked up many times. The chain links TRBV18 to TRBJ2-5, with 9 bases matching TRBD1. The CDR3 is 15 amino acids. Germline V gives CDR1 KGHSH, CDR2 LQKENI. V shed 3 bases and J 3 bases; nucleotides not matched to a gene: 5. CDR3 sequence: CASSPPDRGEETQYF. For the CDR3, the DNA is TGTGCCAGCTCACCGCCGGACAGGGGCGAAGAGACCCAGTACTTC.

This clonotype appeared many times. The V gene is TRBV5-1, the J gene TRBJ2-2; D gene ambiguous. The germline CDR1 and CDR2 sequences are SGHRS and YFSETQ. Trimming shortened V by 3 bases and J by 0 bases, and 12 bases separated the two germline ends. CDR3 length: 16 amino acids. The DNA for the CDR3 is TGCGCCAGCAGCTCGCATCCGGACGCGAACACCGGGGAGCTGTTTTTT. Its translation is CASSSHPDANTGELFF. The full variable domain, completed using reference TRBV5-1 and TRBJ2-2, is KAGVTQTPRYLIKTRGQQVTLSCSPISGHRSVSWYQQTPGQGLQFLFEYFSETQRNKGNFPGRFSGRQFSNSRSEMNVSTLELGDSALYLCASSSHPDANTGELFFGEGSRLTVL.

The sample holds many counts of this clonotype. CDR3 DNA sequence: TGTGCCACCAGCAGAGATCCGGGGGGGAGAAGTGAGCAGTTCTTC. This codes for CATSRDPGGRSEQFF. The chain uses TRBV15 and TRBJ2-1, with TRBD2 identical over 8 bases. V shed 0 bases, J shed 9 bases, and the junction held 7 bases outside the gene matches. The CDR3 sequence is 15 residues long. The germline V gene encodes CDR1 LNHNV and CDR2 YYDKDF (reference sequence).

There are many counts of this clonotype. The DNA for the CDR3 is TGCGCCAGCAGCTCGGGGGCTAGCGGGGGGCCCGGCCAAGAGACCCAGTACTTC. Its protein is CASSSGASGGPGQETQYF. The rearrangement joins TRBV5-1 to TRBJ2-5; 11 nucleotides agree with TRBD2. The germline CDR1 and CDR2 sequences are SGHRS and YFSETQ. The CDR3 consists of 18 residues. The J segment lost 1 base and the V segment lost 3 bases, leaving 11 bases of the junction unmatched.